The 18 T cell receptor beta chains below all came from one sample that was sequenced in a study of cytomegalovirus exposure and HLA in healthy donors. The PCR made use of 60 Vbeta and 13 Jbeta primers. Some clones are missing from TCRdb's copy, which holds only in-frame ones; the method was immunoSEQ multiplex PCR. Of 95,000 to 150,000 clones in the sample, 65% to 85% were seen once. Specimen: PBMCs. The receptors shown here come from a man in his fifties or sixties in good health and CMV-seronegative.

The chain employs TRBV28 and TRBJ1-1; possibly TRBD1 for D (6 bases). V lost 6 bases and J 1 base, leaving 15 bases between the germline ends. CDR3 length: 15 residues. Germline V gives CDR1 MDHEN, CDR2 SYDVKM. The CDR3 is CASRMTGTSNTEAFF. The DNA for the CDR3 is TGTGCCAGCAGGATGACAGGTACCTCGAACACTGAAGCTTTCTTT.

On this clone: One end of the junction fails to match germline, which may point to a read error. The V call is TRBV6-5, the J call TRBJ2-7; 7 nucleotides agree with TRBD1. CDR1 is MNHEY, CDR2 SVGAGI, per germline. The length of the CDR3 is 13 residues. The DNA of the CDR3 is TGTGCCGGCAGCCTGGACAGGACCTACGAGCAGTACTTC. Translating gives CAGSLDRTYEQYF.

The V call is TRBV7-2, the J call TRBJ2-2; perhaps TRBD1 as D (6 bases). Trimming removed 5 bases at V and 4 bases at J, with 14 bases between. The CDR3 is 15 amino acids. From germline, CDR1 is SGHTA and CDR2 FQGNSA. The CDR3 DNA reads TGTGCCAGCAGCCGAAACAGGGTTGGCACCGGGGAGCTGTTTTTT. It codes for CASSRNRVGTGELFF.

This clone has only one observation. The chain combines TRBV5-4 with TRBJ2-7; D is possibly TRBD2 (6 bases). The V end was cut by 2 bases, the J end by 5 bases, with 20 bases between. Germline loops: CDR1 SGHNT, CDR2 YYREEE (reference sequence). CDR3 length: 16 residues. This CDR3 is CASSLALARRGNEQYF. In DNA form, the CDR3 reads TGTGCCAGCAGCTTAGCGTTAGCGAGACGGGGGAACGAGCAGTACTTC.

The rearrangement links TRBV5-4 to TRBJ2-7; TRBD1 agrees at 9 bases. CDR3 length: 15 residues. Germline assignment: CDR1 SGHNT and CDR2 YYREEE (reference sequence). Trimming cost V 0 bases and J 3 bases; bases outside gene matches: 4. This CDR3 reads CASSLDPGQGYEQYF. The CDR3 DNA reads TGTGCCAGCAGCTTGGACCCGGGACAGGGCTACGAGCAGTACTTC.

The DNA for the CDR3 is TGTGCCAGCAGCTTGGGTCTCAGGGAACCATATAATTCACCCCTCCACTTT. Translated, it gives CASSLGLREPYNSPLHF. The genes are TRBV5-6 and TRBJ1-6; tentatively, D is TRBD1 (5 bases). Germline CDR1 SGHDT, CDR2 YYEEEE. The CDR3 contains 17 residues. V lost 0 bases, J lost 4 bases, and 14 bases lay in between.

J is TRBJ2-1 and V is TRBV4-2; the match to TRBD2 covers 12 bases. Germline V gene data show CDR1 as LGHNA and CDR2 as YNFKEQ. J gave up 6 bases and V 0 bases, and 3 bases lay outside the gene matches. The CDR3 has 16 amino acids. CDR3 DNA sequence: TGTGCCAGCAGCCAAGATCAACTAGCGGGAGGCAATGAGCAGTTCTTC. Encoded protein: CASSQDQLAGGNEQFF.

The chain's CDR3 is CAWSGQGPDYNSPLHF. The CDR3 bases are TGTGCCTGGAGTGGACAGGGGCCCGATTATAATTCACCCCTCCACTTT. The V call is TRBV30, the J call TRBJ1-6; TRBD1 matches at 8 bases. Trimming took 1 base from V and 4 from J; bases not matched to a gene: 6. The CDR3 contains 16 residues. Germline-derived CDR1 and CDR2 are GTSNPN and SVGIG (reference sequence).

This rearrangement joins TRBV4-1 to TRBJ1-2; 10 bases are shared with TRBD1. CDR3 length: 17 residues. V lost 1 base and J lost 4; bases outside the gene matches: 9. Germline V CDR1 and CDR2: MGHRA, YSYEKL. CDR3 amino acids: CASSQGQGAGVGYGYTF. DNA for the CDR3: TGCGCCAGCAGCCAAGGACAGGGGGCGGGGGTCGGCTATGGCTACACCTTC.

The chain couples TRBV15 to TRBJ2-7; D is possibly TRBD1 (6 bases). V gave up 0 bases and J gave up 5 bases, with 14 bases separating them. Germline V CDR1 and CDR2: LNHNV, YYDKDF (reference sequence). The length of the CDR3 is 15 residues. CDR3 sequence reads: CATSRDRTEGNEQYF. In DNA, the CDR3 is TGTGCCACCAGCAGAGATCGGACAGAAGGGAACGAGCAGTACTTC.

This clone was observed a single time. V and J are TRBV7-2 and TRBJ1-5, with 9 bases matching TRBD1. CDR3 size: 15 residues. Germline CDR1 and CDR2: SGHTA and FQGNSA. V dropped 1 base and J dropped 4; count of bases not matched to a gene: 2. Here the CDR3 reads CASSLEGTGNQPQHF. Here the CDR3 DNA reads TGTGCCAGCAGCTTAGAGGGGACAGGGAATCAGCCCCAGCATTTT.

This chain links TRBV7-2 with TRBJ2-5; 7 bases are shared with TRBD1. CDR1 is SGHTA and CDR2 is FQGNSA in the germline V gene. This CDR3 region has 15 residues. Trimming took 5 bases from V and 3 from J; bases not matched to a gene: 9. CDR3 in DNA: TGTGCCAGCAGCCCCCCAGGGCAGGGGGAAGAGACCCAGTACTTC. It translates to CASSPPGQGEETQYF.

CDR3 in DNA: TGTGCCAGCAGCCAAGTTGGGACAACGGGAGGGGTCTGGAATGAGCAGTTCTTC. Amino acid sequence: CASSQVGTTGGVWNEQFF. The chain couples TRBV14 to TRBJ2-1; TRBD2 matches 8 bases. CDR1 SGHDN and CDR2 FVKESK come from the germline V gene. The CDR3 has 18 residues. V lost 1 base, J lost 7 bases, and 15 bases stayed unmatched.

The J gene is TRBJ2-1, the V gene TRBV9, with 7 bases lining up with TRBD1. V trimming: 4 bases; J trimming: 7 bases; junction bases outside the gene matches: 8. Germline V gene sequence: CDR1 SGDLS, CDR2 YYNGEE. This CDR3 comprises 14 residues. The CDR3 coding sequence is TGTGCCAGCAGCCCCGGGACAGATGGGAATGAGCAGTTCTTC. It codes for CASSPGTDGNEQFF.

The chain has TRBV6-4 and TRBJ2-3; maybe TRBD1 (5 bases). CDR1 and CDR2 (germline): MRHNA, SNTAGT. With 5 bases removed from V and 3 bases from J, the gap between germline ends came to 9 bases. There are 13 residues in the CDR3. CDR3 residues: CASSQGRTDTQYF. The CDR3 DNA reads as TGTGCCAGCAGTCAGGGAAGGACAGATACGCAGTATTTT.

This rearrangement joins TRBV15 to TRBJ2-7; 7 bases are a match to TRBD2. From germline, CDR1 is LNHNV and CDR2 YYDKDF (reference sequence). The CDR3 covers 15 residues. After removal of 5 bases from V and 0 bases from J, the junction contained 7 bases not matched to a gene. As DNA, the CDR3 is TGTGCCACCAGCTTCTTAGCGGGCCTCTCCTACGAGCAGTACTTC. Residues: CATSFLAGLSYEQYF.

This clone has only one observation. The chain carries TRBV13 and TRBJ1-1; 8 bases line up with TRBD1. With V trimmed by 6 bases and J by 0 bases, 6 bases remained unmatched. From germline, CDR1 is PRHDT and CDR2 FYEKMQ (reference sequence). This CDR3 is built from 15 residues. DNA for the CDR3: TGTGCCAGCAGTCTTGGACAGGGACTGAACACTGAAGCTTTCTTT. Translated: CASSLGQGLNTEAFF.

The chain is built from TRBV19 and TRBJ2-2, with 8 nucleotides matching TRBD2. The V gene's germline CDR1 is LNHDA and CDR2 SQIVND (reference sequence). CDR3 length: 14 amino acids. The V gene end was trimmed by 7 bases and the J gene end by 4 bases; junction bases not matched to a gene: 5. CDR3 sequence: CASIQGTSTGELFF. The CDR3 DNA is TGTGCCAGTATACAAGGGACTAGCACCGGGGAGCTGTTTTTT.